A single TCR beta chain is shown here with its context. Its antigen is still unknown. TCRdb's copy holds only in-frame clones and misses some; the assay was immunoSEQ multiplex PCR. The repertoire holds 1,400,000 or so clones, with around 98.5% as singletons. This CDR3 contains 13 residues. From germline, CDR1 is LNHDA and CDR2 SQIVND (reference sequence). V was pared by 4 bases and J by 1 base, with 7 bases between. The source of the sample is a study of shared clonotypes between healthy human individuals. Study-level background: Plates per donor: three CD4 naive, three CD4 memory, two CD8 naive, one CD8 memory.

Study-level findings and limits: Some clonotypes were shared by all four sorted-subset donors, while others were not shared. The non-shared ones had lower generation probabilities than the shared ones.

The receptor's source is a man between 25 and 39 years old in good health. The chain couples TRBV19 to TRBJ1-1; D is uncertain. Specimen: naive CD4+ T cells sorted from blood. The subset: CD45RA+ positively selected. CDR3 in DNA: TGTGCCAGTAGTAGTAAAGGGAACACTGAAGCTTTCTTT. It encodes CASSSKGNTEAFF.